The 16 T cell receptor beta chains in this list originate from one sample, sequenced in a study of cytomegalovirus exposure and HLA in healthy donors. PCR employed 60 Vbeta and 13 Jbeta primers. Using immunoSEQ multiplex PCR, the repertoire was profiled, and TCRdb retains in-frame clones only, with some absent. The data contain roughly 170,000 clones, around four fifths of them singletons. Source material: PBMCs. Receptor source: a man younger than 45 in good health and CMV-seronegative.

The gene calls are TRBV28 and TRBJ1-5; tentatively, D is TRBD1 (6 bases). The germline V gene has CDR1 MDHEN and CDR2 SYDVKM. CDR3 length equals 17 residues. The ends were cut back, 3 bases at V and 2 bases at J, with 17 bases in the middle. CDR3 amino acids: CASSFRDIVLGNQPQHF. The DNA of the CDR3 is TGTGCCAGCAGTTTCCGGGACATCGTACTCGGCAATCAGCCCCAGCATTTT.

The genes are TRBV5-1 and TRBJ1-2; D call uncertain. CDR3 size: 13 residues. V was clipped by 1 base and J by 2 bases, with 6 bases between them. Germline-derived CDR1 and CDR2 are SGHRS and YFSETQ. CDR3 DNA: TGCGCCAGCAGCTTGCTACAGAACTATGGCTACACCTTC. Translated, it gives CASSLLQNYGYTF.

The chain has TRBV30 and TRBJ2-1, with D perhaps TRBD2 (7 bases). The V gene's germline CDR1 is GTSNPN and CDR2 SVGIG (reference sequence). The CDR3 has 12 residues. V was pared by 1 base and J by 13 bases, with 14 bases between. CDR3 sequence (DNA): TGTGCCTGGAGTGACTACAGCGGGACACAGTTCTTC. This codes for CAWSDYSGTQFF. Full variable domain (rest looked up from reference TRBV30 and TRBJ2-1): SQTIHQWPATLVQPVGSPLSLECTVEGTSNPNLYWYRQAAGRGLQLLFYSVGIGQISSEVPQNLSASRPQDRQFILSSKKLLLSDSGFYLCAWSDYSGTQFFGPGTRLTVL.

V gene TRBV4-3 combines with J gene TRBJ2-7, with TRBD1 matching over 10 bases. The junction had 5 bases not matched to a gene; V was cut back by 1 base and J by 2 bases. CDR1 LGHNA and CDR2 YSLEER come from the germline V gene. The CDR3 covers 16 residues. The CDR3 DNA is TGCGCCAGCAGCCAAGCCCGGACAGGGGGGCCCTACGAGCAGTACTTC. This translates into CASSQARTGGPYEQYF.

The CDR3 sequence: CASSLRPGTGATEAFF. The CDR3, as DNA: TGTGCCAGCAGCCTCCGTCCCGGGACAGGGGCCACTGAAGCTTTCTTT. The rearrangement joins TRBV7-8 to TRBJ1-1; 10 bases match TRBD1. From germline, CDR1 is SGHVS and CDR2 FQNEAQ. Trimming removed 5 bases from V and 4 bases from J; junction bases left unmatched: 10. CDR3 length: 16 residues.

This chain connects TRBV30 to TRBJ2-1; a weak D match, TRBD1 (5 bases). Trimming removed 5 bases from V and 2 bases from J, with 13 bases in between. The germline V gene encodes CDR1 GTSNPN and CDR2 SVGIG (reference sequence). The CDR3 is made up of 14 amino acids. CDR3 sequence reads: CAWGQRKTYNEQFF. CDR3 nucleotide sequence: TGTGCCTGGGGACAAAGAAAAACCTACAATGAGCAGTTCTTC.

The CDR3 DNA reads as TGTGCCAGCCGAGGATTTCAGGGATTTTCCTACGAGCAGTACTTC. Encoded protein: CASRGFQGFSYEQYF. The chain employs TRBV19 and TRBJ2-7; a possible D gene is TRBD1 (5 bases). CDR3 length: 15 amino acids. Germline loops: CDR1 LNHDA, CDR2 SQIVND (reference sequence). Between the trimmed V and J ends, which lost 9 bases and 1 base, there was a span of 19 bases.

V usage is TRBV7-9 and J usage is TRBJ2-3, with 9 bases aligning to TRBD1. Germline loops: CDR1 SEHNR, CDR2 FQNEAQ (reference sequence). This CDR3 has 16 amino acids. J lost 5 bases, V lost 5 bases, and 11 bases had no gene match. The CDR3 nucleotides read TGTGCCAGCAGCCGAGACGGGGACAGGGACATAGATACGCAGTATTTT. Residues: CASSRDGDRDIDTQYF.

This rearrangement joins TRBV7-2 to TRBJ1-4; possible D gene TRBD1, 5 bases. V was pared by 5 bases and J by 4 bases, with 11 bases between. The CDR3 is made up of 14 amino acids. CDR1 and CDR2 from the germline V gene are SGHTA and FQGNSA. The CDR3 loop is CASSGEGLNEKLFF. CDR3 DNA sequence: TGTGCCAGCAGCGGGGAGGGACTTAATGAAAAACTGTTTTTT.

The CDR3 coding sequence is TGCGCCAGCAGTGACAGGGGGCGAAATGTCAATGAGCAGTTCTTC. Its translation: CASSDRGRNVNEQFF. The rearrangement links TRBV10-1 to TRBJ2-1; 8 bases agree with TRBD1. The CDR3 is made up of 15 amino acids. Germline V gene sequence: CDR1 WNHNN, CDR2 SYGVQD (reference sequence). Trimming removed 3 bases from V and 6 bases from J; junction bases left unmatched: 7.

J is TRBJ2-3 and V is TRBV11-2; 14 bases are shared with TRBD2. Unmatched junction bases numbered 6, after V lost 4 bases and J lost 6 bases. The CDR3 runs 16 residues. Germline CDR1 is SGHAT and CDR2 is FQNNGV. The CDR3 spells CASSSRLAGGRDTQYF. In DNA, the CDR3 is TGTGCCAGCAGCTCCCGACTAGCGGGGGGGAGGGATACGCAGTATTTT.

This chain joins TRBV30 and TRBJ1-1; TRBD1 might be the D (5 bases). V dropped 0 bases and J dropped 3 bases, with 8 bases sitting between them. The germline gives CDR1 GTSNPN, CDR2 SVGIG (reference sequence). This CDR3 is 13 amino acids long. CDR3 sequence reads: CAWSVQGDTEAFF. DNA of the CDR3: TGTGCCTGGAGTGTACAAGGGGACACTGAAGCTTTCTTT. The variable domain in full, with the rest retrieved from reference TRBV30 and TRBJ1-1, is SQTIHQWPATLVQPVGSPLSLECTVEGTSNPNLYWYRQAAGRGLQLLFYSVGIGQISSEVPQNLSASRPQDRQFILSSKKLLLSDSGFYLCAWSVQGDTEAFFGQGTRLTVV.

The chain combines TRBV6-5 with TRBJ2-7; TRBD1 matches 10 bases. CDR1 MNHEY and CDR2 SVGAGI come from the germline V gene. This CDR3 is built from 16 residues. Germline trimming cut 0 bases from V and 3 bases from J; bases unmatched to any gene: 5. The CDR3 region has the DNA TGTGCCAGCAGTTACTCTTCCGGGGACAGGGGCTACGAGCAGTACTTC. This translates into CASSYSSGDRGYEQYF.

This CDR3 reads CAISKSGAATDTQYF. CDR3 DNA: TGTGCCATCAGTAAGAGCGGGGCCGCCACAGATACGCAGTATTTT. The chain couples TRBV10-3 to TRBJ2-3; TRBD2 agrees at 7 bases. Trimming took 5 bases from V and 2 from J; bases not matched to a gene: 7. The germline CDR1 and CDR2 sequences are ENHRY and SYGVKD. CDR3 size: 15 residues.

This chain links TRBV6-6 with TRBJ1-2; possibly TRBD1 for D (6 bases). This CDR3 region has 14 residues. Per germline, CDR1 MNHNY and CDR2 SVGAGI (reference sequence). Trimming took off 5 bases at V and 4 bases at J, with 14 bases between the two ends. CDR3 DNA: TGTGCCAGCAGTCCGAGTGGACAGCGCTATGGCTACACCTTC. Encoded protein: CASSPSGQRYGYTF.

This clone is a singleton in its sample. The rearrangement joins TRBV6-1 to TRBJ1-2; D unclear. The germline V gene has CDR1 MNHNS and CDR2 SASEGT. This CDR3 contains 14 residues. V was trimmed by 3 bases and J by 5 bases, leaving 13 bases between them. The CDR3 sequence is CASSDSWAIYGYTF. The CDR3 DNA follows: TGTGCCAGCAGTGATTCTTGGGCTATATATGGCTACACCTTC.